The subject of this entry is one T cell receptor beta chain. This sample stems from a study of blood T cell repertoires in COVID-19. Assay: immunoSEQ multiplex PCR; the TCRdb copy retains only in-frame clones and omits some. The repertoire holds 130,000 to 150,000 clones, with 80% as singletons. The TCR sequence derives from a man in his 60s with active or convalescent COVID-19. The sequencing input was peripheral blood.

CDR3 sequence reads: CASTPWRESTGELFF. The CDR3, as DNA: TGTGCCAGCACCCCGTGGCGGGAGAGTACCGGGGAGCTGTTTTTT. The V and J genes are TRBV9 and TRBJ2-2, with 7 bases aligning to TRBD2. V lost 6 bases and J lost 5; bases outside the gene matches: 10. The V gene's germline CDR1 is SGDLS and CDR2 YYNGEE. The CDR3 totals 15 residues.